This entry lists 11 T cell receptor beta chains sequenced from one sample in a study of blood T cell repertoires in COVID-19. Repertoires were generated with immunoSEQ multiplex PCR, while TCRdb's copy carries only in-frame clones and drops some. The sample yields around 180,000 clones, about 88% seen once. The sequenced sample consisted of peripheral blood. These receptors were taken from an older man with active or convalescent COVID-19.

The V call is TRBV2, the J call TRBJ1-1; D not resolved. This CDR3 is built from 15 residues. Per the germline V gene, CDR1 is SNHLY and CDR2 is FYNNEI. Between the trimmed V and J ends, which lost 6 bases and 0 bases, there was a span of 14 bases. This CDR3 is CASRVNSGLNTEAFF. The CDR3 region has the DNA TGTGCCAGCAGGGTTAACTCGGGGTTGAACACTGAAGCTTTCTTT.

The chain has TRBV14 and TRBJ2-3; TRBD1 matches 7 bases. Trimming took 4 bases from V and 3 from J; bases not matched to a gene: 10. CDR1 is SGHDN, CDR2 FVKESK, per germline. This CDR3 has 16 residues. The CDR3 sequence is CASSPATGLITDTQYF. The CDR3 DNA sequence: TGTGCCAGCAGCCCGGCGACAGGGTTGATTACAGATACGCAGTATTTT.

This chain uses TRBV6-4 with TRBJ1-2; a weak D match, TRBD1 (6 bases). V was trimmed by 6 bases and J by 6 bases, leaving 17 bases between them. The CDR3 runs 14 residues. The germline CDR1 and CDR2 sequences are MRHNA and SNTAGT. The CDR3 protein is CASRTGAGAHGYTF. Written as DNA, the CDR3 is TGTGCCAGCAGGACGGGGGCGGGGGCGCATGGCTACACCTTC.

The chain recombines TRBV4-1 with TRBJ2-3; TRBD1 agrees at 7 bases. V gave up 2 bases and J gave up 2 bases; unmatched junction bases: 4. This CDR3 has 15 residues. CDR1 is MGHRA, CDR2 YSYEKL, per germline. The CDR3 region is CASSQTGQNTDTQYF. The DNA of the CDR3 is TGCGCCAGCAGCCAAACGGGACAGAACACAGATACGCAGTATTTT.

The chain couples TRBV27 to TRBJ2-2, with D maybe TRBD2 (6 bases). V was trimmed by 4 bases and J by 6 bases, leaving 18 bases between them. This CDR3 region has 16 residues. Germline V gives CDR1 MNHEY, CDR2 SMNVEV (reference sequence). The chain's CDR3 is CASSSRWGVIPGELFF. The CDR3 DNA reads TGTGCCAGCAGTTCCCGATGGGGGGTCATACCCGGGGAGCTGTTTTTT.

This chain joins TRBV7-2 and TRBJ1-1, with 9 bases lining up with TRBD1. The V and J ends lost 4 bases and 5 bases, in that order; junction bases with no gene match: 5. This CDR3 has 14 amino acids. Germline values: CDR1 SGHTA, CDR2 FQGNSA. CDR3 in DNA: TGTGCCAGCAGCTCGAAGACAGGGGGTACTGAAGCTTTCTTT. Translation: CASSSKTGGTEAFF.

The rearrangement links TRBV5-1 to TRBJ2-5; TRBD1 aligns across 7 bases. With V trimmed by 3 bases and J by 3 bases, 2 bases remained unmatched. In germline, CDR1 is SGHRS, CDR2 YFSETQ. CDR3 length: 13 amino acids. This CDR3 reads CASSSTGKETQYF. The CDR3 region has the DNA TGCGCCAGCAGCTCGACAGGGAAAGAGACCCAGTACTTC.

The chain uses TRBV27 and TRBJ1-5; 8 bases are shared with TRBD1. This CDR3 is 13 amino acids long. The J segment lost 6 bases and the V segment lost 7 bases, leaving 5 bases of the junction unmatched. The germline V gene has CDR1 MNHEY and CDR2 SMNVEV (reference sequence). Here the CDR3 DNA reads TGTGCCAGCACCCGGGACAGGAGTCAGCCCCAGCATTTT. Protein sequence: CASTRDRSQPQHF.

V and J are TRBV14 and TRBJ1-6; D is ambiguous. The germline V gene has CDR1 SGHDN and CDR2 FVKESK. The CDR3 consists of 14 residues. V shed 3 bases and J shed 4 bases, with 7 bases lying between them. The CDR3 nucleotides read TGTGCCAGCAGCCATCCAGGATATAATTCACCCCTCCACTTT. It codes for CASSHPGYNSPLHF.

This clone has a handful of counts. Written as DNA, the CDR3 is TGTGCCAGCACCGCAGCGGCGCTTGGTTCGGAAAAACTGTTTTTT. Protein product: CASTAAALGSEKLFF. This rearrangement joins TRBV2 to TRBJ1-4, with unresolved D. Germline values: CDR1 SNHLY, CDR2 FYNNEI. This CDR3 is 15 amino acids long. V lost 7 bases and J lost 8, with 20 bases in between. The full variable domain, in which reference TRBV2 and TRBJ1-4 provide the parts outside the CDR3, is EPEVTQTPSHQVTQMGQEVILRCVPISNHLYFYWYRQILGQKVEFLVSFYNNEISEKSEIFDDQFSVERPDGSNFTLKIRSTKLEDSAMYFCASTAAALGSEKLFFGSGTQLSVL.

The gene calls are TRBV2 and TRBJ1-5, with no clear D. CDR3 length: 15 amino acids. Germline values: CDR1 SNHLY, CDR2 FYNNEI. V was pared by 0 bases and J by 7 bases, with 13 bases between. The chain's CDR3 is CASSEAEPAVQPQHF. The CDR3 nucleotides are TGTGCCAGCAGTGAAGCAGAGCCTGCGGTGCAGCCCCAGCATTTT.